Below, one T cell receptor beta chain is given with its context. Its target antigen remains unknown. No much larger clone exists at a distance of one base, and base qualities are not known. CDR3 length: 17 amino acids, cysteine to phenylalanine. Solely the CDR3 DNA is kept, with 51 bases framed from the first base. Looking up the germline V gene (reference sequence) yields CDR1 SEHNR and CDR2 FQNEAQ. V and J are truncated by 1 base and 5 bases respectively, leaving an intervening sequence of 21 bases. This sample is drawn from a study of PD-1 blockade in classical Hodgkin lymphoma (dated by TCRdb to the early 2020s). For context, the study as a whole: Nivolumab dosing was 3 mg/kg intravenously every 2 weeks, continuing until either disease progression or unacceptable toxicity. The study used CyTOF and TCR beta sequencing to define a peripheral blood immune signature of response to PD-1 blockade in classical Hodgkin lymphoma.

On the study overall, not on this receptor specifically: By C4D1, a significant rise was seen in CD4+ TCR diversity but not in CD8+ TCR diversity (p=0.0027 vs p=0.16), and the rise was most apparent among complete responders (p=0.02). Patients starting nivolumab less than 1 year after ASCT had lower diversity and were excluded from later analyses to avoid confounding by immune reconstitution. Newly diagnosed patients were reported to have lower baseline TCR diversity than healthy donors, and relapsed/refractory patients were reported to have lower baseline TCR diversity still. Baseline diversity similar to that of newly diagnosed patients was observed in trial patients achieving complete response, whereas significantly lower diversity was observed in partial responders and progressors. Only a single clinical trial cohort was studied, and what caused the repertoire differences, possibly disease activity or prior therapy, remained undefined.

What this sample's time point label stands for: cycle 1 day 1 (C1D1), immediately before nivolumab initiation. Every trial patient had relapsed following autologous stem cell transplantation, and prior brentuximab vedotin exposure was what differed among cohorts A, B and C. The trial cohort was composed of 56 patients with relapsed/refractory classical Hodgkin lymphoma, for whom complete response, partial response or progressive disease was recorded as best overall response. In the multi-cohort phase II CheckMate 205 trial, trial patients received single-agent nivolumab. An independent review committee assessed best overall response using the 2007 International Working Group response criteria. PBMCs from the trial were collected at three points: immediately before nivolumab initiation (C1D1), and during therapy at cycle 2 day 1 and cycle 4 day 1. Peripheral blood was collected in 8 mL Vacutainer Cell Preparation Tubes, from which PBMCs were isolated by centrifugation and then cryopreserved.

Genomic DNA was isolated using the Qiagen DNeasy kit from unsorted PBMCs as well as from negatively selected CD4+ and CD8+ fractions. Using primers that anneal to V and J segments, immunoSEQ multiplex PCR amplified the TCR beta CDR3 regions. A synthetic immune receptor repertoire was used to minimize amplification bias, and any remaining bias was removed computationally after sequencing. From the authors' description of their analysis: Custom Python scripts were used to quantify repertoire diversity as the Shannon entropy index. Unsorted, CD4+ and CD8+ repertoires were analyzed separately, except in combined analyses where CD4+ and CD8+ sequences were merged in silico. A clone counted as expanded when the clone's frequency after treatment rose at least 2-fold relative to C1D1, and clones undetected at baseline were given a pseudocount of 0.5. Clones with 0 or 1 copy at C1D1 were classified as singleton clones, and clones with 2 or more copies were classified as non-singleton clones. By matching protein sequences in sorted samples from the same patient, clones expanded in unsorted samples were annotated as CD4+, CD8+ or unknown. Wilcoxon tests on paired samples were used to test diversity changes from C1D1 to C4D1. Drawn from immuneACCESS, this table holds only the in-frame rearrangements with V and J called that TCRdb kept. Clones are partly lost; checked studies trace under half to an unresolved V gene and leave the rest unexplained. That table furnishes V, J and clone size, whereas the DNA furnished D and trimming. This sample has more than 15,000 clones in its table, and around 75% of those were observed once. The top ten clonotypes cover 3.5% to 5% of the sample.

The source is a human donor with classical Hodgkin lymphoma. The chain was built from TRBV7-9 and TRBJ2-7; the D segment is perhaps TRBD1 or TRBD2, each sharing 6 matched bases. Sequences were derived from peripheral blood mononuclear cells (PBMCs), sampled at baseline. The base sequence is TGTGCCAGCAGCTTAGTATTTATTGGAGGGGGTTCTGACGAGCAGTACTTC. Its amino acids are CASSLVFIGGGSDEQYF.